This is a list of T cell receptor beta chains from one sample in a study of blood T cell repertoires in COVID-19. Here immunoSEQ multiplex PCR was the method, and the copy in TCRdb shows in-frame clones only, minus some. The table has tens of thousands of clones, around 80% seen once; the top ten hold 12%. Sequences were obtained from peripheral blood. All receptors derive from a human donor in a cohort sampled during active COVID-19. Both conserved end residues are part of each CDR3. The D gene is left open where the match is weak. Clone size is shown for a subset of rows, as once, few, many or a class of expanded clone.

D | J | V | size | CDR3 | DNA
TRBD1 | TRBJ2-7 | TRBV25-1 | NA | CASPPGQGKYEQYF | TGTGCCAGCCCTCCGGGACAGGGTAAATACGAGCAGTACTTC
NA | TRBJ1-2 | TRBV11-1 | NA | CASSFGTRTGYTF | TGTGCCAGCAGCTTCGGGACTCGGACAGGCTACACCTTC
NA | TRBJ1-1 | TRBV18 | NA | CASSPLSAGGPTEAFF | TGTGCCAGCTCACCCCTTTCAGCCGGAGGACCCACTGAAGCTTTCTTT
NA | TRBJ2-3 | TRBV2 | once | CASSEKAFTDTQYF | TGTGCCAGCAGTGAGAAAGCTTTTACAGATACGCAGTATTTT
TRBD1 | TRBJ2-7 | TRBV2 | once | CASSEGQGVYEQYF | TGTGCCAGCAGTGAGGGTCAGGGGGTCTACGAGCAGTACTTC
NA | TRBJ1-1 | TRBV30 | NA | CAWSRLGPEAFF | TGTGCCTGGAGTCGTTTGGGCCCTGAAGCTTTCTTT
TRBD2 | TRBJ2-5 | TRBV20-1 | NA | CSASQLAGDQETQYF | TGCAGTGCTAGTCAGCTAGCGGGAGATCAAGAGACCCAGTACTTC
NA | TRBJ2-2 | TRBV11-3 | NA | CASSWGRTGELFF | TGTGCCAGCAGCTGGGGGCGGACCGGGGAGCTGTTTTTT
TRBD2 | TRBJ2-1 | TRBV24-1 | NA | CATSDSSGRASEQFF | TGTGCCACCAGTGACTCTAGCGGGAGGGCTAGTGAGCAGTTCTTC
TRBD2 | TRBJ2-3 | TRBV6-5 | NA | CASSFRLAASTDTQYF | TGTGCCAGCAGTTTTCGACTAGCGGCGAGCACAGATACGCAGTATTTT
TRBD2 | TRBJ2-7 | TRBV19 | NA | CASSPPGTSVYEQYF | TGTGCCAGTAGCCCACCCGGGACTAGCGTCTACGAGCAGTACTTC
NA | TRBJ1-2 | TRBV21-1 | NA | CASTQVGGAIYGYTF | TGTGCCAGCACCCAAGTAGGGGGCGCGATCTATGGCTACACCTTC
NA | TRBJ1-1 | TRBV7-9 | few | CASSLQPGAEAFF | TGTGCCAGCAGCCTCCAGCCAGGCGCTGAAGCTTTCTTT
TRBD1 | TRBJ1-2 | TRBV6-5 | NA | CASGSGGRSYGYTF | TGTGCCAGCGGATCAGGGGGCCGCTCCTATGGCTACACCTTC
TRBD2 | TRBJ2-5 | TRBV7-9 | NA | CASSSNGRGGETQYF | TGTGCCAGCAGCTCCAACGGGAGGGGGGGAGAGACCCAGTACTTC
TRBD1 | TRBJ2-3 | TRBV29-1 | NA | CSVYRTGTDTQYF | TGCAGCGTTTATAGGACAGGGACGGATACGCAGTATTTT
NA | TRBJ1-5 | TRBV19 | few | CASSLNSRGQWVYGQPQHF | TGTGCCAGTAGCCTCAATTCGCGCGGCCAGTGGGTGTATGGTCAGCCCCAGCATTTT
NA | TRBJ2-1 | TRBV18 | NA | CASSPPGADEQFF | TGTGCCAGCTCACCACCGGGGGCTGATGAGCAGTTCTTC
NA | TRBJ1-1 | TRBV19 | few | CASSKLTGMGTEAFF | TGTGCCAGTAGTAAATTAACCGGGATGGGCACTGAAGCTTTCTTT
TRBD1 | TRBJ1-1 | TRBV6-5 | NA | CASSYSTGGAFTFF | TGTGCCAGCAGTTACTCCACAGGGGGCGCGTTCACTTTCTTT
NA | TRBJ1-1 | TRBV3-1/TRBV3-2 | NA | CASSPTRGNTEAFF | TGTGCCAGCAGCCCAACCAGGGGGAACACTGAAGCTTTCTTT
TRBD2 | TRBJ2-3 | TRBV4-3 | few | CASSQASGGADTQYF | TGCGCCAGCAGCCAAGCTAGCGGGGGGGCAGATACGCAGTATTTT
NA | TRBJ2-7 | TRBV20-1 | NA | CSASPRTNREPYEQYF | TGCAGTGCTAGTCCCAGGACAAATCGTGAGCCCTACGAGCAGTACTTC
NA | TRBJ1-1 | TRBV11-2 | once | CASSLGRQVWDMNTEAFF | TGTGCCAGCAGCTTAGGCCGACAGGTGTGGGATATGAACACTGAAGCTTTCTTT
TRBD1 | TRBJ1-4 | TRBV6-5 | NA | CASSLQTGDEKLFF | TGTGCCAGCAGTTTGCAGACAGGGGATGAAAAACTGTTTTTT
NA | TRBJ2-1 | TRBV3-1/TRBV3-2 | NA | CASSQTAGANEQFF | TGTGCCAGCAGCCAAACGGCGGGGGCGAATGAGCAGTTCTTC
NA | TRBJ2-5 | TRBV4-3 | NA | CASSQDPGRQETQYF | TGCGCCAGCAGCCAAGATCCAGGTCGCCAAGAGACCCAGTACTTC
NA | TRBJ2-7 | TRBV7-9 | NA | CASSSTGIYEQYF | TGTGCCAGCAGCTCCACAGGGATTTACGAGCAGTACTTC
TRBD2 | TRBJ2-2 | TRBV11-3 | once | CASSFSSGGSGELFF | TGTGCCAGCAGCTTTTCTAGCGGGGGAAGCGGGGAGCTGTTTTTT
TRBD2 | TRBJ2-3 | TRBV2 | NA | CASSEEVGAGTSSTDTQYF | TGTGCCAGCAGTGAAGAGGTGGGGGCCGGGACTAGCAGCACAGATACGCAGTATTTT
NA | TRBJ1-6 | TRBV18 | NA | CASSPFTQGTSPLHF | TGTGCCAGCTCACCTTTTACACAGGGAACTTCACCCCTCCACTTT
TRBD1 | TRBJ1-5 | TRBV6-2/TRBV6-3 | few | CASSYSGQGNQPQHF | TGTGCCAGCAGTTACTCGGGACAGGGGAATCAGCCCCAGCATTTT
NA | TRBJ1-1 | TRBV2 | NA | CASSEDGGNTEAFF | TGTGCCAGCAGTGAAGATGGCGGTAACACTGAAGCTTTCTTT
NA | TRBJ2-7 | TRBV6-2/TRBV6-3 | NA | CASSYSNQYEQYF | TGTGCCAGCAGTTACTCGAATCAGTACGAGCAGTACTTC
NA | TRBJ1-1 | TRBV27 | few | CASSLTRWSNTEAFF | TGTGCCAGCAGTTTAACGCGCTGGTCGAACACTGAAGCTTTCTTT
NA | TRBJ1-2 | TRBV16 | NA | CASSQSTLTAFSTF | TGTGCCAGCAGCCAATCGACCCTCACAGCTTTTAGCACCTTC
TRBD1 | TRBJ1-6 | TRBV25-1 | NA | CASSVTGGFSPLHF | TGTGCCAGCAGTGTGACAGGGGGGTTTTCACCCCTCCACTTT
TRBD2 | TRBJ2-7 | TRBV2 | NA | CASSPRERELGEQYF | TGTGCCAGCAGTCCCCGGGAGCGGGAGTTGGGCGAGCAGTACTTC
NA | TRBJ1-1 | TRBV7-9 | NA | CASSLSGGWNTEAFF | TGTGCCAGCAGCTTATCGGGAGGATGGAACACTGAAGCTTTCTTT
TRBD1 | TRBJ2-7 | TRBV7-9 | NA | CASSTILPGSGQGLYEQYF | TGTGCCAGCAGCACCATCCTCCCCGGCTCGGGACAGGGACTCTACGAGCAGTACTTC
TRBD1 | TRBJ2-3 | TRBV10-1 | once | CASSEGGQKDTQYF | TGCGCCAGCAGTGAGGGGGGACAGAAAGATACGCAGTATTTT